This TCR beta chain comes out of a study of T cell responses to AZD1222 COVID-19 vaccine. The CDR3 loop spans 15 amino acids. Trimming took 6 bases from V and 7 from J; bases not matched to a gene: 15. Per the germline V gene, CDR1 is MNHEY and CDR2 is SVGAGI. Here immunoSEQ multiplex PCR was the method, and the copy in TCRdb shows in-frame clones only, minus some. This table holds some 100,000 clones, roughly 86% found once. The chain has TRBV6-5 and TRBJ2-7; TRBD1 agrees at 7 bases. This receptor was obtained from an adult who received the AZD1222 COVID-19 vaccine. The source material was peripheral blood, sampled 28 days after the second AZD1222 dose. CDR3 coding DNA: TGTGCCAGCAGCCCCGGAAGGGGGCCCCCATCGGAGCAGTACTTC. Its protein is CASSPGRGPPSEQYF.